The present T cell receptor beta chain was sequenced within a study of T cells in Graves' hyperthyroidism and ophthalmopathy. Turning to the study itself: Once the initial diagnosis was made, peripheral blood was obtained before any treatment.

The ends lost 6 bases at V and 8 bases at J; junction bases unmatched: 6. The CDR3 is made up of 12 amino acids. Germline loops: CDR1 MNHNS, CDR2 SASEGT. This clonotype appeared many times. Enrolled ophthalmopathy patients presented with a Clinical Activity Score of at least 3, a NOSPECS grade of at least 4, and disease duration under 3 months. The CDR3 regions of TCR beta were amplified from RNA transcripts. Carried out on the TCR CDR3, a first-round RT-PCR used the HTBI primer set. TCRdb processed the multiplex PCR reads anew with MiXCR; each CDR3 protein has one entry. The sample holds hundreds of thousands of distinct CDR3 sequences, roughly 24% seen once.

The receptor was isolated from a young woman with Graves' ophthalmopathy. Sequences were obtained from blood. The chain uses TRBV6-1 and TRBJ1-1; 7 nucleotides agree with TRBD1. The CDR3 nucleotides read TGTGCCAGCAGACAGGGGCCACTAGAAGCTTTCTTT. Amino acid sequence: CASRQGPLEAFF.